This TCR beta chain was profiled in a study of CD4 T cells in relation to SARS-CoV-2 and coronaviruses. Whole-study context: ViraFEST: roughly 10-day antigen culture of PBMCs, then TCR beta CDR3 sequencing. Shared crossreactive spike epitopes were mapped to their HLA restriction.

A word on this clone: Antigen specificity is unknown.

The germline gives CDR1 MDHEN, CDR2 SYDVKM. V lost 3 bases, J lost 1 base, and 10 bases lay in between. The CDR3 has 14 amino acids. Naive and memory CD4+ T cells were cultured with CEF, then survey-sequenced. Here immunoSEQ multiplex PCR was the method, and the copy in TCRdb shows in-frame clones only, minus some. This table has approximately 36,000 clones, about 79% appearing once. Naive or memory CD4+ cells were cultured 1:1 with T cell-depleted PBMCs plus CEF. This chain connects TRBV28 to TRBJ2-7, with D unresolved. The receptor was derived from an adult with COVID-19. Sample: naive CD4+ T cells from PBMCs, cultured in vitro. Subset here: naive CD4+ T cells isolated by negative enrichment. This CDR3 reads CASSFMGNSYEQYF. As DNA, the CDR3 is TGTGCCAGCAGTTTCATGGGGAATTCCTACGAGCAGTACTTC. Based on the CDR3 plus reference TRBV28 and TRBJ2-7, the full variable domain is DVKVTQSSRYLVKRTGEKVFLECVQDMDHENMFWYRQDPGLGLRLIYFSYDVKMKEKGDIPEGYSVSREKKERFSLILESASTNQTSMYLCASSFMGNSYEQYFGPGTRLTVT.